A single sample is the source of the 12 T cell receptor beta chains below, sequenced in a study of CD8 T cells in Susac syndrome. Roughly 0.45 to 1 ug RNA was reverse transcribed with random hexamers. From the immunoSEQ multiplex PCR reads, TCRdb called clonotypes with MiXCR, one entry per CDR3 protein. This table holds over 150,000 distinct CDR3 sequences, roughly 94% found once. Specimen: CD4+ T cells from PBMCs. The receptors shown here come from a human donor with Susac syndrome.

This chain uses TRBV20-1 with TRBJ1-1, with a weak D call TRBD1 (6 bases). CDR1 and CDR2 from the germline V gene are DFQATT and SNEGSKA (reference sequence). The CDR3 is 15 amino acids. Trimming shortened V by 6 bases and J by 3 bases, and 20 bases separated the two germline ends. In DNA form, the CDR3 reads TGCAGTGCCGCTTCCATGGCCAGGGGACACACTGAAGCTTTCTTT. It encodes CSAASMARGHTEAFF.

The chain employs TRBV28 and TRBJ2-7; TRBD2 aligns across 9 bases. Germline assignment: CDR1 MDHEN and CDR2 SYDVKM. The CDR3 extends over 12 amino acids. J gave up 9 bases and V 4 bases, and 4 bases lay outside the gene matches. The chain's CDR3 is CASSSPTSGQYF. CDR3 nucleotide sequence: TGTGCCAGCAGTTCCCCGACTAGCGGGCAGTACTTC. Combining the CDR3 with reference TRBV28 and TRBJ2-7 gives the whole variable domain DVKVTQSSRYLVKRTGEKVFLECVQDMDHENMFWYRQDPGLGLRLIYFSYDVKMKEKGDIPEGYSVSREKKERFSLILESASTNQTSMYLCASSSPTSGQYFGPGTRLTVT.

This chain joins TRBV28 and TRBJ2-7, with 7 bases that match TRBD2. CDR1 is MDHEN and CDR2 is SYDVKM in the germline V gene. Losses at the gene ends were 6 bases for V and 0 bases for J; bases not matched to a gene: 8. The CDR3 is 15 residues long. CDR3 DNA: TGTGCCAGCAGGTCGACTGGCGGGGGCTCCTACGAGCAGTACTTC. Protein sequence: CASRSTGGGSYEQYF.

This sequence joins TRBV3-1 and TRBJ2-1; TRBD1 aligns across 8 bases. The germline V gene has CDR1 LGHDT and CDR2 YNNKEL (reference sequence). The CDR3 covers 13 residues. The junction had 0 bases not matched to a gene; V was cut back by 1 base and J by 7 bases. The CDR3 nucleotides are TGTGCCAGCAGCCAAGGACAGGGGAATGAGCAGTTCTTC. Amino acids: CASSQGQGNEQFF.

This sequence joins TRBV5-1 and TRBJ2-1, with a weak D call TRBD2 (6 bases). The germline V and J ends were trimmed by 6 bases and 4 bases, with 20 bases remaining between them. The CDR3 has 16 residues. CDR1 and CDR2 from the germline V gene are SGHRS and YFSETQ. The CDR3 reads CASTFGTAGSYNEQFF. CDR3 DNA sequence: TGCGCCAGCACGTTTGGGACCGCGGGGAGTTACAATGAGCAGTTCTTC.

The gene calls are TRBV5-1 and TRBJ1-1; D remains ambiguous. V was cut by 1 base and J by 1 base, with 8 bases left in between. From germline, CDR1 is SGHRS and CDR2 YFSETQ. The CDR3 has 14 amino acids. This CDR3 reads CASSLNIENTEAFF. CDR3 coding DNA: TGCGCCAGCAGCTTGAATATAGAGAACACTGAAGCTTTCTTT.

The gene calls are TRBV6-6 and TRBJ1-3; TRBD1 agrees at 9 bases. V dropped 9 bases and J dropped 2; count of bases not matched to a gene: 2. CDR3 length equals 13 residues. The germline CDR1 and CDR2 sequences are MNHNY and SVGAGI (reference sequence). CDR3: CASRQGAGNTIYF. CDR3 sequence (DNA): TGTGCCAGTAGACAGGGGGCTGGAAACACCATATATTTT.

V is TRBV27 and J is TRBJ1-1, with D unresolved. Germline V gives CDR1 MNHEY, CDR2 SMNVEV (reference sequence). The CDR3 covers 14 residues. Trimming removed 3 bases at V and 1 base at J, with 9 bases between. The CDR3 DNA reads as TGTGCCAGCAGTTTTCACCGACAGAACACTGAAGCTTTCTTT. As protein: CASSFHRQNTEAFF.

The chain has TRBV20-1 and TRBJ1-5; no reliable D call. The CDR3 runs to 13 residues. The V gene's germline CDR1 is DFQATT and CDR2 SNEGSKA (reference sequence). V was pared by 0 bases and J by 0 bases, with 3 bases between. CDR3 coding DNA: TGCAGTGCTAGAGAGGATAGCAATCAGCCCCAGCATTTT. As protein: CSAREDSNQPQHF.

This clonotype has only one observation. The V call is TRBV28, the J call TRBJ2-1; D gene uncertain. Germline-derived CDR1 and CDR2 are MDHEN and SYDVKM. V lost 6 bases and J 8 bases, leaving 11 bases between the germline ends. This CDR3 region has 12 residues. The CDR3 DNA follows: TGTGCCAGCAGAGAATTAGGCGATGAGCAGTTCTTC. Residues: CASRELGDEQFF.

V is TRBV5-1 and J is TRBJ2-1, with TRBD2 identical over 12 bases. Germline assignment: CDR1 SGHRS and CDR2 YFSETQ. V shed 1 base, J shed 3 bases, and the junction held 8 bases outside the gene matches. The CDR3 is 18 residues long. This CDR3 reads CASSLPLAGGPDYNEQFF. DNA for the CDR3: TGCGCCAGCAGCTTGCCGCTAGCGGGAGGGCCCGACTACAATGAGCAGTTCTTC.

The count of this clonotype is one. J is TRBJ1-5 and V is TRBV6-6; D remains unclear. Germline CDR1 reads MNHNY; CDR2 reads SVGAGI (reference sequence). CDR3 length equals 14 residues. V lost 2 bases and J 4 bases, leaving 9 bases between the germline ends. CDR3 in amino acids: CASSYPQGNQPQHF. The CDR3 region has the DNA TGTGCCAGCAGTTACCCCCAAGGTAATCAGCCCCAGCATTTT.